The clone carrying this T cell receptor (beta chain) showed up many times. This sample stems from a study of T cell repertoires in cytomegalovirus infection. Germline CDR1 SGHTA, CDR2 FQGNSA. V shed 1 base and J 4 bases; nucleotides not matched to a gene: 5. The CDR3 extends over 17 amino acids. TCRdb re-derived calls from the reads in MiXCR, one entry per CDR3 protein. The sample gives fewer than 350,000 distinct CDR3 sequences, over 7.5% of which show up once; roughly 4% is in the top ten. Sequences were obtained from PBMCs. The TCR originated in a human donor in good health (CMV status not recorded). Some clones in this sample may be carry-over from other donors' samples. The rearrangement uses TRBV7-2 and TRBJ2-2; the match to TRBD2 covers 11 bases. The CDR3 coding sequence is TGTGCCAGCAGCTTAGATATAGCGGGAGGGGGCACCGGGGAGCTGTTTTTT. Translating it yields CASSLDIAGGGTGELFF.